This entry lists 2 T cell receptor beta chains sequenced from one sample in a study of CXCR3-negative and CXCR3-positive naive CD8 T cells. UMI-labeled TRB cDNA libraries were prepared by 5' RACE. TCRdb reanalyzed the 5' RACE reads, giving one entry per CDR3 protein sequence and no DNA. In total, the table holds tens of thousands of distinct CDR3 sequences. The sequencing input was naive CXCR3- CD8+ T cells from blood. Described subset: CD45RO-CCR7+CD27+CD95- naive CD8+ T cells lacking CXCR3 (TNR3-). All receptors derive from a human donor in good health. Some clones in this sample may be carry-over from other donors' samples.

J is TRBJ2-5 and V is TRBV29-1. CDR1 and CDR2 (germline): SQVTM, ANQGSEA. The CDR3 has 13 residues. The CDR3: CSVDASIQETQYF.

This chain joins TRBV15 and TRBJ2-7; the TRBD1 assignment by TCRdb is unverifiable without DNA. There are 14 residues in the CDR3. CDR1 LNHNV and CDR2 YYDKDF come from the germline V gene (reference sequence). CDR3 residues: CATSSDRGGYEQYF.